The present TCR beta chain was sequenced within a study of blood T cell repertoires in COVID-19 (dated by TCRdb to between 2020 and 2021). Context from the whole study: Samples covering the acute and convalescent phases of COVID-19 were provided by collaborators in the United States, Italy and Spain. The material from the prospective study consisted of cDNA or gDNA derived from T cells, B-cell-depleted T cells, or PBMCs. The dataset comprised deeply sampled blood TCRbeta repertoires from subjects exposed to, actively infected with, or recovered from COVID-19. The repertoires were released in a freely available public database meant as a resource for research on the immune response to SARS-CoV-2. Samples came from the ongoing ImmuneRACE study (first 160 participants) plus 1,254 subjects from 6 global collaborators. Sample metadata almost always included a de-identified subject ID, COVID-19 status, age in years and sex. Where available, HLA class I and class II types were obtained from metadata supplied by the sample provider rather than from assay-based typing.

Results and caveats for the whole study, not just this receptor: Clinical and demographic metadata were provided uncurated, with the amount varying by source and participant.

Concerning this clone itself: The antigen it binds to is not known. It has no much larger one-base neighbor in the sample; base qualities were not kept.

The immunoSEQ Assay, a bias-controlled multiplex PCR, was used to amplify TCRbeta CDR3 regions from genomic DNA. As for the original processing: Nucleated cell counts per sample were estimated from amplification of reference gene primers within the assay. To quantify the absolute abundance of each unique TCRbeta CDR3 rearrangement, sequence reads were collapsed and filtered. For each sample, productive Simpson clonality was calculated as the square root of Simpson's diversity index across productive rearrangements. Imported from immuneACCESS, the table was reduced by TCRdb to in-frame sequences with V and J called. These copies leave out some clones; in studies compared against another copy, an unresolved V gene accounts for under half, and the cause of the remainder is not known. V and J calls and clone size are given by that table; D and trimming were obtained from the DNA. In this sample the table shows some 160,000 clones, roughly 80% of which occur a single time. About a tenth of the sample is held by the ten biggest clonotypes.

Each collaborating institution followed its own protocols to collect whole blood in K2EDTA tubes. For TCRbeta analysis, collaborators shipped samples in one of three forms: frozen whole blood, isolated PBMCs, or DNA extracted from either of those sample types. Deletion took 6 bases off V and 0 bases off J, with a span of 15 bases between the germline ends. Inclusive of the bounding cysteine and phenylalanine, the CDR3 is 16 residues long. Only the CDR3 DNA is retained, 48 bases long and in frame from the first base. CDR1 SNHLY and CDR2 FYNNEI were looked up in the germline V gene. This TCR was recovered from a man aged 65-85 years with active or convalescent COVID-19. Recombination connected TRBV2 to TRBJ1-5; too little of a D gene remains to name it. Sequences were obtained from peripheral blood. Here the CDR3 is given as CASSDYLSYSNQPQHF. Read as DNA, the sequence is TGTGCCAGCAGCGACTATTTAAGTTATAGCAATCAGCCCCAGCATTTT.